This T cell receptor beta chain was captured in a study of T-cell memory formation after mild COVID-19. Study-wide background: Across donors, TCR clusters were largely donor specific. Study outcomes and limitations: Nothing confirmed that second-wave clones peaking on day 37 were specific for SARS-CoV-2. Clones which contracted sat mainly in CM and EM if CD4+, and in EMRA if CD8+.

The CDR3 runs to 13 residues. Unmatched junction bases numbered 3, after V lost 5 bases and J lost 4 bases. Germline CDR1 SGHRS, CDR2 YFSETQ. On this clonotype itself: Its target is unknown.

Each CDR3 protein gets one entry after TCRdb re-called the 5' RACE reads with MiXCR. The sample yields about 560,000 distinct CDR3 sequences, under 20% seen once. The chain has TRBV5-1 and TRBJ1-2; 9 nucleotides agree with TRBD1. The source of this sequence is an adult woman who had mild COVID-19 (a few samples of this study predate the infection). Cell type and time point are not known. Sequencing was performed on PBMCs or a T cell subset sorted from them (not recorded which). The CDR3 sequence: CASRTGGFYGYTF. CDR3 in DNA: TGCGCCAGCAGGACAGGGGGATTCTATGGCTACACCTTC.